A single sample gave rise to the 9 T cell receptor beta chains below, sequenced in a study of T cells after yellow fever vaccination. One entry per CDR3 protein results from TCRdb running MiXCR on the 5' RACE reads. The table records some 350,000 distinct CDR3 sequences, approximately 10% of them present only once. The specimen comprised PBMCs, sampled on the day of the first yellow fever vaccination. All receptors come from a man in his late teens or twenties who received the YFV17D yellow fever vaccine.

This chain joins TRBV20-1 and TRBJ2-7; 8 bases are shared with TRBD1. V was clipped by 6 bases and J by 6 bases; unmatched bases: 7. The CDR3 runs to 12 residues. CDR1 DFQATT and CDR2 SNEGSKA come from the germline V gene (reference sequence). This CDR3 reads CSAPGTGGEQYV. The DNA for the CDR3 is TGCAGTGCCCCCGGGACAGGTGGCGAGCAGTACGTC.

CDR3: CASSHGSVGYEQYF. As DNA, the CDR3 is TGTGCCAGTAGTCATGGATCGGTCGGCTACGAGCAGTACTTC. The chain combines TRBV19 with TRBJ2-7; no definite D call. Germline CDR1 reads LNHDA; CDR2 reads SQIVND (reference sequence). V was shortened by 5 bases and J by 3 bases, with 14 bases between the two germline ends. The CDR3 sequence is 14 residues long.

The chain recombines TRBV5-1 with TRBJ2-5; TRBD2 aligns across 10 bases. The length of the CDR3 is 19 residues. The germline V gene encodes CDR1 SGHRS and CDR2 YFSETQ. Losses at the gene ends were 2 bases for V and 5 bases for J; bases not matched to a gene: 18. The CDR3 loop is CASSFTWTSGQHSRETQYF. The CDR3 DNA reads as TGCGCCAGCAGCTTCACCTGGACTAGCGGACAACACTCGCGGGAGACCCAGTACTTC.

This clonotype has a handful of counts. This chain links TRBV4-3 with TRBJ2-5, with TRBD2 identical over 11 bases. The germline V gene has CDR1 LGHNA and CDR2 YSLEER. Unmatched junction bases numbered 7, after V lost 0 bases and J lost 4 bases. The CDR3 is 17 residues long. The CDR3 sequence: CASSQDIPTSGAETQYF. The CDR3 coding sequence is TGCGCCAGCAGCCAAGATATCCCGACTAGCGGGGCAGAGACCCAGTACTTC.

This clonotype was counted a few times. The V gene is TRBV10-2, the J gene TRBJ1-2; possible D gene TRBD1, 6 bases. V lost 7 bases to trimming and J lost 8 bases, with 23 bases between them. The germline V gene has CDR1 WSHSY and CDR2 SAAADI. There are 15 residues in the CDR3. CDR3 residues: CASIVKQGAMWGYTF. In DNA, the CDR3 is TGCGCCAGCATCGTAAAACAGGGAGCTATGTGGGGCTACACCTTC.

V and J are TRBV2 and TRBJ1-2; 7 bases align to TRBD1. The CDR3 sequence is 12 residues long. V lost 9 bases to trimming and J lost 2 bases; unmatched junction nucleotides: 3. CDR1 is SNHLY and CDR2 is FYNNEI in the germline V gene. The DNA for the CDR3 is TGTGCCAGGCAGGACAGGAACTATGGCTACACCTTC. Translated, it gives CARQDRNYGYTF.

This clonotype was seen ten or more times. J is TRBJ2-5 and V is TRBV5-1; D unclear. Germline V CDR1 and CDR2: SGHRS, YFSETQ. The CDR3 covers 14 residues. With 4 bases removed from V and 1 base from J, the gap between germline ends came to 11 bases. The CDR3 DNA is TGCGCCAGCAGCAGTCAGACGTTCCAAGAGACCCAGTACTTC. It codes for CASSSQTFQETQYF.

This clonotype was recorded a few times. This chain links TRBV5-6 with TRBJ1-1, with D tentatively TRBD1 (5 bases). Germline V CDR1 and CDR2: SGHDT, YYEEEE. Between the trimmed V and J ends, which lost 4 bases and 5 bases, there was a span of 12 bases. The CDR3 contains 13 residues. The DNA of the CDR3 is TGTGCCAGCAGCCCTGTGGGGGGTACTGAAGCTTTCTTT. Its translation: CASSPVGGTEAFF.

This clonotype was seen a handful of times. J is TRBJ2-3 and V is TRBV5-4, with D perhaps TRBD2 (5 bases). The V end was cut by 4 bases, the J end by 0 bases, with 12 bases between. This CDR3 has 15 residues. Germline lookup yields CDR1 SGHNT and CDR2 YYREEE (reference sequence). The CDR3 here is CASSPTTGSTDTQYF. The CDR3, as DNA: TGTGCCAGCAGCCCCACGACGGGAAGCACAGATACGCAGTATTTT.